This record looks at one T cell receptor beta chain sequence and its context. Its specificity is unknown. V lost 1 base and J lost 0, with 9 bases in between. The CDR3 runs to 15 residues. Germline CDR1 is SEHNR and CDR2 is FQNEAQ (reference sequence). The data were obtained in a study of T cell responses to AZD1222 COVID-19 vaccine. Pooled in the analysis were second doses at about 4 or about 12 weeks. The assay was immunoSEQ multiplex PCR, and TCRdb's table has in-frame clones only and misses some. The data hold fewer than 150,000 clones, with about 93% observed a single time. Study conclusions and caveats: The sample set comprised mostly white British donors with more females, and clonal diversity was possibly underestimated. CD4 TCRs associated with vaccination spanned spike, dominating at 160-218 and 743-854. Repertoire collection took place solely once the T cell response had peaked.

The V and J genes are TRBV7-9 and TRBJ1-1; a possible D gene is TRBD1 (5 bases). This material consisted of peripheral blood, taken 28 days after the second AZD1222 dose. This clonotype was sampled from an adult who received the AZD1222 COVID-19 vaccine. The CDR3 reads CASSLGGTVNTEAFF. The CDR3 region has the DNA TGTGCCAGCAGCTTAGGAGGGACGGTGAACACTGAAGCTTTCTTT.